This T cell receptor beta chain was identified in a study of blood T cell repertoires in COVID-19. Unmatched junction bases numbered 7, after V lost 5 bases and J lost 2 bases. CDR3 length: 15 residues. Germline assignment: CDR1 KGHSH and CDR2 LQKENI. Clones were read by immunoSEQ multiplex PCR, and TCRdb kept only the in-frame ones, dropping some. The sample includes 170,000 or so clones, 85% to 95% seen only once; the top ten take 0.5% to 0.55%. This clonotype originated in a man aged 50 to 59 with acute or convalescent COVID-19. The V call is TRBV18, the J call TRBJ2-7, with 9 bases that match TRBD2. Sequencing was done on a sample of peripheral blood. The CDR3 DNA reads as TGTGCCAGCTCAACTCGACTAGCGGAACCCTACGAGCAGTACTTC. Protein sequence: CASSTRLAEPYEQYF.